The present TCR beta chain was sequenced within a study of shared clonotypes between healthy human individuals. As defined, naive CD8 cells were CD45RO-negative and positively selected for CCR7, with terminally differentiated effector memory CD45RA+ cells excluded. The assay was immunoSEQ multiplex PCR, and TCRdb's table has in-frame clones only and misses some. The data contain hundreds of thousands of clones, roughly 96% of them seen just once; the ten biggest clones take up less than 0.25%. The sequenced sample was naive CD8+ T cells sorted from blood. The TCR was taken from a man aged 25-40 years in good health.

CDR3 loop: CASSVAVAGEGHEQYF. The DNA of the CDR3 is TGTGCCAGCAGCGTAGCTGTAGCGGGAGAGGGCCACGAGCAGTACTTC. The chain couples TRBV9 to TRBJ2-7; TRBD2 matches at 9 bases. The CDR3 length is 16 residues. Germline V gene sequence: CDR1 SGDLS, CDR2 YYNGEE. V was clipped by 0 bases and J by 5 bases; unmatched bases: 9.